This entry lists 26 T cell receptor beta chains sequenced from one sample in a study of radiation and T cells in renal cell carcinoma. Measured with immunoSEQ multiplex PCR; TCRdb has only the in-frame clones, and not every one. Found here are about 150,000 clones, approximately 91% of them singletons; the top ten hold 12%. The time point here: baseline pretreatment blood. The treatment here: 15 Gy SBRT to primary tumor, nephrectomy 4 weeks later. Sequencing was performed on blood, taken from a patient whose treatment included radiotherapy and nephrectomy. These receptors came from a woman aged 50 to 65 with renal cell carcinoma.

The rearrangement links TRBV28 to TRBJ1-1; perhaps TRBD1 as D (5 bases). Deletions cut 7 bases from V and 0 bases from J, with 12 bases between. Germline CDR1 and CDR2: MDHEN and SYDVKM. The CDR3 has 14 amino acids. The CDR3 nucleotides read TGTGCCAGCATGAGGGACTATATGAACACTGAAGCTTTCTTT. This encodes CASMRDYMNTEAFF.

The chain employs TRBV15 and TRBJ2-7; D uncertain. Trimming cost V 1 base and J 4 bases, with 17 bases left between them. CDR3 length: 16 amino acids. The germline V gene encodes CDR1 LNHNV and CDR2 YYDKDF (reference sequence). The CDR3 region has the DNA TGTGCCACCAGCAGAGGATCTGGGGTTAACGGGTACGAGCAGTACTTC. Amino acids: CATSRGSGVNGYEQYF.

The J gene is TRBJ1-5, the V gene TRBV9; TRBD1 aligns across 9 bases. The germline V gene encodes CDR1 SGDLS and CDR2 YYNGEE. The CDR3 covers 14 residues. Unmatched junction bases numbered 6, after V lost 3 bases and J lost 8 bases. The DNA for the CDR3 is TGTGCCAGCAGCGCAGGGACAGGGAACGAGCCCCAGCATTTT. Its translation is CASSAGTGNEPQHF.

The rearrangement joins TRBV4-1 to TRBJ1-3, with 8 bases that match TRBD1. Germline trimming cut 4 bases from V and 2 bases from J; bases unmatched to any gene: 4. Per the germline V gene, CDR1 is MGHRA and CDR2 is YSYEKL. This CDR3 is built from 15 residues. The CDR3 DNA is TGCGCCAGCAGCCGGTTACAGGGGGCTGGAAACACCATATATTTT. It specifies CASSRLQGAGNTIYF.

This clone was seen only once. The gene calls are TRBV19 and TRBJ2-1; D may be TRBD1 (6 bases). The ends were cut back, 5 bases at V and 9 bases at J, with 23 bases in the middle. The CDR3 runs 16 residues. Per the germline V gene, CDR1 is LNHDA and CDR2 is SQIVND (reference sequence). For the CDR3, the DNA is TGTGCCAGTAGTGAATTTGAACAGGGAAACCAAGTTGAGCAGTTCTTC. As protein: CASSEFEQGNQVEQFF.

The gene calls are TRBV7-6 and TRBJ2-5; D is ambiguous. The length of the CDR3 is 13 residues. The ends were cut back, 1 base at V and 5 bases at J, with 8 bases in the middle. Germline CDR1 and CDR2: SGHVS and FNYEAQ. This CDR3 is CASSLGPVETQYF. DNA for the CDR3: TGTGCCAGCAGCTTAGGACCTGTCGAGACCCAGTACTTC.

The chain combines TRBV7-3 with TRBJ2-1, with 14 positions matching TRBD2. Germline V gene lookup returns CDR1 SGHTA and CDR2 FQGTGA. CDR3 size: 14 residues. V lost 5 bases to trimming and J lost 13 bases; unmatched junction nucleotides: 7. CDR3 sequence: CASSPRTSGGPQFF. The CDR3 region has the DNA TGTGCCAGCAGCCCCCGGACTAGCGGGGGGCCACAGTTCTTC.

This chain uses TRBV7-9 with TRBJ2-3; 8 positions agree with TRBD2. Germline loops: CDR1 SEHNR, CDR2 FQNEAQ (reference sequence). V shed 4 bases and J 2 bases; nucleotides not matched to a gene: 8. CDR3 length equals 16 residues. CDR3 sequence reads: CASSSSSGGSTDTQYF. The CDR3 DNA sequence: TGTGCCAGCAGCTCCTCCAGCGGGGGATCCACAGATACGCAGTATTTT.

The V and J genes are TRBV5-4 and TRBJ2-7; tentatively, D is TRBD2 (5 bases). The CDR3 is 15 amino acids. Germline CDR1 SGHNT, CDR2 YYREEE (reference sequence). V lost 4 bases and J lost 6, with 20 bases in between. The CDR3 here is CASSNIGGLGSEQYF. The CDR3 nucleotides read TGTGCCAGCAGCAATATCGGAGGTCTAGGCAGCGAGCAGTACTTC.

The CDR3 nucleotides read TGCGCCAGCAGCGGCGACCCTGGACGGGAGCAGTTCTTC. Residues: CASSGDPGREQFF. The V gene is TRBV5-1, the J gene TRBJ2-1, with D hard to call. The CDR3 extends over 13 amino acids. V lost 4 bases to trimming and J lost 10 bases, with 15 bases between them. Germline V gene data show CDR1 as SGHRS and CDR2 as YFSETQ.

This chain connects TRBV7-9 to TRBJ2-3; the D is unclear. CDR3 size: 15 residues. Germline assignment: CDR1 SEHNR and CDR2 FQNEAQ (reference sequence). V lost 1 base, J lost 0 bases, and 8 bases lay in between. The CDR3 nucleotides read TGTGCCAGCAGCTTAGGGGCTTATAGCACAGATACGCAGTATTTT. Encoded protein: CASSLGAYSTDTQYF.

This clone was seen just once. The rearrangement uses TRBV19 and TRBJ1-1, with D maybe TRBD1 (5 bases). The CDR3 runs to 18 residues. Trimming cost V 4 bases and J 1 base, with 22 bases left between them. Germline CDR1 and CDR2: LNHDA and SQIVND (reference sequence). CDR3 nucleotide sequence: TGTGCCAGTAGTACATCAGGGAGAAGTTCTCGATCGAACACTGAAGCTTTCTTT. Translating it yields CASSTSGRSSRSNTEAFF.

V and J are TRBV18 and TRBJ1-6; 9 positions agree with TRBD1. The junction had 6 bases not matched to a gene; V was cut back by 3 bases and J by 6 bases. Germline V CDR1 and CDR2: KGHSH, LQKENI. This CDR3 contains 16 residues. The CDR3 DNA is TGTGCCAGCTCACCTGCTTGGGACAGGGTTAATTCACCCCTCCACTTT. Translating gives CASSPAWDRVNSPLHF.

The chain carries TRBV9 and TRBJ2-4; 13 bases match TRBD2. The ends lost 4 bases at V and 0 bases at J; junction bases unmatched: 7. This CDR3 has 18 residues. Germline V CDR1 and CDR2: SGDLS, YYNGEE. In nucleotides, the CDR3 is TGTGCCAGCAGCAGACTAGCGGGGGGACTACTAGCCAAAAACATTCAGTACTTC. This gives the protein CASSRLAGGLLAKNIQYF.

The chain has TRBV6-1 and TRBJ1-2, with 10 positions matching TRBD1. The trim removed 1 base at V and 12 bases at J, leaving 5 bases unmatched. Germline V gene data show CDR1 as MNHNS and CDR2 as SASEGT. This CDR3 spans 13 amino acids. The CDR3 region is CASSEGGQGGNTF. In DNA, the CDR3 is TGTGCCAGCAGTGAAGGCGGACAGGGGGGGAACACCTTC.

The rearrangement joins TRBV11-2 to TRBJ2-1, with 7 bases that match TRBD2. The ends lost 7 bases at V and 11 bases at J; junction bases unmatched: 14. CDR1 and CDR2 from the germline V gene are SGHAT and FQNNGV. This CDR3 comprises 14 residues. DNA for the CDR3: TGTGCCAGCAACGACCTAGCGGTCCTGAACAAGCAGTTCTTC. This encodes CASNDLAVLNKQFF.

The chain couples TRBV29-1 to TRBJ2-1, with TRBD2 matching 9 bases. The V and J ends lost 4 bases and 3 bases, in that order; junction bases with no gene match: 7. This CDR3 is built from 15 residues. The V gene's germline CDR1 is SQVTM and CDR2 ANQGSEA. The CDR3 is CSVGPSGADYNEQFF. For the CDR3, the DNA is TGCAGCGTTGGTCCTAGCGGGGCAGACTACAATGAGCAGTTCTTC.

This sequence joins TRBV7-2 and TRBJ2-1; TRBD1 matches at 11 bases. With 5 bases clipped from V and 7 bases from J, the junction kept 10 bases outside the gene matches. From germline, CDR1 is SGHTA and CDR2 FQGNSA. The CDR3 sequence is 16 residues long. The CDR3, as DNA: TGTGCCAGCAGCCCATTGGGGGGGACAGGGGGAAATGAGCAGTTCTTC. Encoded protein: CASSPLGGTGGNEQFF.

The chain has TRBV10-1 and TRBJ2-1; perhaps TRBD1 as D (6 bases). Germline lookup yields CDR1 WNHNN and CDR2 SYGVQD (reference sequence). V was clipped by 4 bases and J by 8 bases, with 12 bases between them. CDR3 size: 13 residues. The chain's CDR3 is CASSANRVHEQFF. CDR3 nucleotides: TGCGCCAGCAGTGCTAACAGGGTACATGAGCAGTTCTTC.

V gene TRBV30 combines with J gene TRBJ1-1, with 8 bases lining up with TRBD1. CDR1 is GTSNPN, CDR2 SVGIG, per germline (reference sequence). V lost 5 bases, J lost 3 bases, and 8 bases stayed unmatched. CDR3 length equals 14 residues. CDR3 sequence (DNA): TGTGCCTGGTCAAACAGGGGGGGGGACACTGAAGCTTTCTTT. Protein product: CAWSNRGGDTEAFF. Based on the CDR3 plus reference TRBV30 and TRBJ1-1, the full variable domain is SQTIHQWPATLVQPVGSPLSLECTVEGTSNPNLYWYRQAAGRGLQLLFYSVGIGQISSEVPQNLSASRPQDRQFILSSKKLLLSDSGFYLCAWSNRGGDTEAFFGQGTRLTVV.

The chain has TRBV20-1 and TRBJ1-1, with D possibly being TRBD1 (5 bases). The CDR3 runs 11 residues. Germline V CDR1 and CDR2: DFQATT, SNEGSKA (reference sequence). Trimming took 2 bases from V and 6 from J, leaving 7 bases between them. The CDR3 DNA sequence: TGCAGTGCTAGATCAGGGCCTGAAGCTTTCTTT. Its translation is CSARSGPEAFF.

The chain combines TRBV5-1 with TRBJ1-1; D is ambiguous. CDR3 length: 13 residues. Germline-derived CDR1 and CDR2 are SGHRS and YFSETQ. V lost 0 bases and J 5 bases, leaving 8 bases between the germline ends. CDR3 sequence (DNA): TGCGCCAGCAGCTTGGTGGCAGATACTGAAGCTTTCTTT. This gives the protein CASSLVADTEAFF.

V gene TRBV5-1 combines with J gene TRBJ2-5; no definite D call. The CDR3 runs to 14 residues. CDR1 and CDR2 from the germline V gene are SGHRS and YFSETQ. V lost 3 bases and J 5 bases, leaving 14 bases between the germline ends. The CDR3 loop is CASSWIGVKETQYF. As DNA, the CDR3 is TGCGCCAGCAGCTGGATTGGGGTCAAGGAGACCCAGTACTTC.

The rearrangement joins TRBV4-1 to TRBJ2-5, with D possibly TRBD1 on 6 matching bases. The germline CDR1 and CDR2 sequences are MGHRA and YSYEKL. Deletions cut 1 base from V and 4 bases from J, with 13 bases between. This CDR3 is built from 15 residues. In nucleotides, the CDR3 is TGCGCCAGCAGCCAAGCCCGACAGGTCCCAGAGACCCAGTACTTC. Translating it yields CASSQARQVPETQYF.

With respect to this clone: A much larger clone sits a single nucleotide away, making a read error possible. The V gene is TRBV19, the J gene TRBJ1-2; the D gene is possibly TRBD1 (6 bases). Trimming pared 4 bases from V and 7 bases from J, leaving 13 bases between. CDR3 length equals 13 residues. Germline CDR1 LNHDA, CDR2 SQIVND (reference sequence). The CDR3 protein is CASSTPGAIGYTF. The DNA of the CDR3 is TGTGCCAGTAGTACCCCAGGGGCGATTGGCTACACCTTC.

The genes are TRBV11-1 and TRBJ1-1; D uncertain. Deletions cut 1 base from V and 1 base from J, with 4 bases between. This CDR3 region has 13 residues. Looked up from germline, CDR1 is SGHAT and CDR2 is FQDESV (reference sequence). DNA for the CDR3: TGTGCCAGCAGCTTAGTAGAGAACACTGAAGCTTTCTTT. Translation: CASSLVENTEAFF.